The sequence of this T cell receptor beta chain was determined in a study of identical twins. CDR3 size: 15 residues. The V gene's germline CDR1 is SNHLY and CDR2 FYNNEI. Deletions cut 5 bases from V and 2 bases from J, with 16 bases between. Each CDR3 protein is one row after TCRdb ran MiXCR on the 5' RACE reads. The table has approximately 600,000 distinct CDR3 sequences, 7.5% to 10% seen once. The sample holds many counts of this clonotype. The same sample was also used in a study of yellow fever vaccine responses in identical twins.

V usage is TRBV2 and J usage is TRBJ2-7; D perhaps matches TRBD1 (6 bases). The TCR was taken from a woman aged 18-30 years in good health. Sequenced material: PBMCs. The CDR3 is CASSSDSLVAYEQYF. The CDR3 bases are TGTGCCAGCAGTTCGGACAGTCTAGTCGCCTACGAGCAGTACTTC.